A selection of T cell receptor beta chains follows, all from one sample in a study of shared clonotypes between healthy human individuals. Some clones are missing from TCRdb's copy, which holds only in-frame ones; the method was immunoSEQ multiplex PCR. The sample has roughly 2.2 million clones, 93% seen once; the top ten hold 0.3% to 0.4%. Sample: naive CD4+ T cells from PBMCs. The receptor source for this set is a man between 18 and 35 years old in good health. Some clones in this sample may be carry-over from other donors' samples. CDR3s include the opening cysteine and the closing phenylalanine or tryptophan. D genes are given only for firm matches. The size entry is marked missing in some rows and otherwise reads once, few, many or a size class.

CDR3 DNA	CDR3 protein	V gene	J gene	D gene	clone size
TGCAGCGTCACCTCAGGGGGCGACTATGGCTACACCTTC	CSVTSGGDYGYTF	TRBV29-1	TRBJ1-2	TRBD1	NA
TGTGCCAGCAGCCCAGCGCAGAGGGATGAGCAGTTCTTC	CASSPAQRDEQFF	TRBV7-3	TRBJ2-1	NA	NA
TGTGCCAGCAGTTTATCGGGACAGGGGCACAATGAGCAGTTCTTC	CASSLSGQGHNEQFF	TRBV28	TRBJ2-1	TRBD1	NA
TGCGCCAGCAGCCGCATGGGGATCTCTGGAAACACCATATATTTT	CASSRMGISGNTIYF	TRBV5-1	TRBJ1-3	NA	once
TGTGCCTGGAGTGTCACGGGCGCTCAGCCCCAGCATTTT	CAWSVTGAQPQHF	TRBV30	TRBJ1-5	NA	NA
TGTGCCAGCAGGACACAGCTTATTAGCAATCAGCCCCAGCATTTT	CASRTQLISNQPQHF	TRBV28	TRBJ1-5	NA	NA
TGCGCCAGCAGCCAAGACGGGCAGGGGGCTAGCTATGGCTACACCTTC	CASSQDGQGASYGYTF	TRBV4-1	TRBJ1-2	TRBD1	NA
TGTGCCAGCAGCACCGGGGGGGTCTGGAGCAATCAGCCCCAGCATTTT	CASSTGGVWSNQPQHF	TRBV5-6	TRBJ1-5	NA	NA
TGTGCCAGCAGCGTCGGTATGGGTAACTACGAGCAGTACTTC	CASSVGMGNYEQYF	TRBV9	TRBJ2-7	NA	NA
TGTGCCAGCAGCTTAGTAATCGCCAGGGAGGTTCCCAGCACAGATACGCAGTATTTT	CASSLVIAREVPSTDTQYF	TRBV11-2	TRBJ2-3	NA	NA
TGTGCCAGCACTTTCGGGACAGGGGGCGTCTATGGCTACACCTTC	CASTFGTGGVYGYTF	TRBV28	TRBJ1-2	TRBD1	NA
TGTGCCATCAGTGAGTCGTCGGGGGGGAGAGGGAATCAGCCCCAGCATTTT	CAISESSGGRGNQPQHF	TRBV10-3	TRBJ1-5	NA	NA
TGTGCCAGCAGTTTTACAGGGGTCGAGCAGTACTTC	CASSFTGVEQYF	TRBV27	TRBJ2-7	TRBD1	once
TGCGCCAGCGCAGGAGCGGGAGCTAGCACAGATACGCAGTATTTT	CASAGAGASTDTQYF	TRBV4-1	TRBJ2-3	TRBD2	NA
TGTGCCAGCAGCCCGTTGGGACAGGTCCCCTACGAGCAGTACTTC	CASSPLGQVPYEQYF	TRBV7-9	TRBJ2-7	TRBD1	NA
TGCGCCAGCAGCTTGGCCGGGCTAGCGGGAGGCGAGACCCAGTACTTC	CASSLAGLAGGETQYF	TRBV5-1	TRBJ2-5	TRBD2	NA
TGTGCCATCAGTGCCAGTACAGGGGTGGACGATGAAAAACTGTTTTTT	CAISASTGVDDEKLFF	TRBV10-3	TRBJ1-4	TRBD1	NA
TGTGCCAGCAGTTACTCCGGGACAGGGAGAGTAGTGCAGTACTTC	CASSYSGTGRVVQYF	TRBV6-5	TRBJ2-7	TRBD1	NA
TGTGCCAGCAGCTTATTCTCTATTCGGCTAGCCGGGACGCAGTATTTT	CASSLFSIRLAGTQYF	TRBV5-6	TRBJ2-3	NA	NA
TGCGCCAGCAGTGAGGCTCGGACAAACTATGGCTACACCTTC	CASSEARTNYGYTF	TRBV10-2	TRBJ1-2	NA	NA
TGCGCCACTAAAGCCGTGGACACAGATACGCAGTATTTT	CATKAVDTDTQYF	TRBV4-1	TRBJ2-3	NA	NA
TGCAGCGTTGAAAAGAGGACAGGGGGGGGCAATGAGCAGTTCTTC	CSVEKRTGGGNEQFF	TRBV29-1	TRBJ2-1	TRBD1	NA
TGTGCCAGCTCAGTTGACAGGTCCGACACCATATATTTT	CASSVDRSDTIYF	TRBV18	TRBJ1-3	NA	few
TGTGCCAGCAGTTTGGTCATGGCCGGTCCAGCGAACTATGGCTACACCTTC	CASSLVMAGPANYGYTF	TRBV27	TRBJ1-2	NA	NA
TGTGCCAGCAGCTTAATTGTGGGCGGCCAAGAGACCCAGTACTTC	CASSLIVGGQETQYF	TRBV7-3	TRBJ2-5	NA	NA
TGTGCCAGCAGGCCTATCGGGGCGCTTAATGAAAAACTGTTTTTT	CASRPIGALNEKLFF	TRBV28	TRBJ1-4	NA	NA
TGTGCCAGCAGCCGACTAGCGGGGTCACAAGAGACCCAGTACTTC	CASSRLAGSQETQYF	TRBV5-6	TRBJ2-5	TRBD2	NA
TGTGCCAGCTCCCAAACTGTGACTGGGGGGGAGCAGTACTTC	CASSQTVTGGEQYF	TRBV18	TRBJ2-7	NA	NA
TGTGCCAGCAGCTTAGCGGGGGACACAGATACGCAGTATTTT	CASSLAGDTDTQYF	TRBV7-6	TRBJ2-3	NA	NA
TGTGCCAGCAGCCAAGATCAGAACCCCGGGTACGAGACCCAGTACTTC	CASSQDQNPGYETQYF	TRBV14	TRBJ2-5	NA	NA
TGTGCCAGCAGTTCCCCAGCAGACCTATATGGAAACACCATATATTTT	CASSSPADLYGNTIYF	TRBV6-6	TRBJ1-3	NA	NA
TGCGCCAGCAGCCAGTCGAGAAATCAGCCCCAGCATTTT	CASSQSRNQPQHF	TRBV4-3	TRBJ1-5	NA	once
TGTGCCAGCTCACCACCTGGACAGGGCTGGCAAAAACTGTTTTTT	CASSPPGQGWQKLFF	TRBV18	TRBJ1-4	TRBD1	NA
TGCGCCAGCAGCTTGTCCGGGACAGGGACCTACGAGCAGTACTTC	CASSLSGTGTYEQYF	TRBV5-1	TRBJ2-7	TRBD1	NA
TGTGCCAGCAGTGAAGTTTGGCAGGGATCCTCCTACGAGCAGTACTTC	CASSEVWQGSSYEQYF	TRBV6-1	TRBJ2-7	NA	NA
TGTGCCAGCAGCGACACCGGGACAGGCCCTTATGGCTACACCTTC	CASSDTGTGPYGYTF	TRBV7-2	TRBJ1-2	TRBD1	NA